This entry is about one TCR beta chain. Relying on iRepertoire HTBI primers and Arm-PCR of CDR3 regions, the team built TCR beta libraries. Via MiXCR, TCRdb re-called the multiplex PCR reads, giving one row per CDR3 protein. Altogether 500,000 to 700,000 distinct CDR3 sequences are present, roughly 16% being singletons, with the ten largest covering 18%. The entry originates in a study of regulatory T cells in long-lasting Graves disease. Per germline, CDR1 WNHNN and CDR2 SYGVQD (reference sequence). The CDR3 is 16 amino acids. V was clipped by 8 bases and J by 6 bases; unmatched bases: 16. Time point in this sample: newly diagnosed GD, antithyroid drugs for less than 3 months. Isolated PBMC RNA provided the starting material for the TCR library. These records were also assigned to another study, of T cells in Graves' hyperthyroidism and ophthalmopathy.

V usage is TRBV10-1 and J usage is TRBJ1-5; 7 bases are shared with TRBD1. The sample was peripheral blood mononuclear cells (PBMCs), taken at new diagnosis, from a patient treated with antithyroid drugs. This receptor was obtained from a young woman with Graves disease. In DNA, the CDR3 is TGCGCCAGCCCGCGCTATCGTACAGGGGCGGGTCAGCCCCAGCATTTT. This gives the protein CASPRYRTGAGQPQHF.